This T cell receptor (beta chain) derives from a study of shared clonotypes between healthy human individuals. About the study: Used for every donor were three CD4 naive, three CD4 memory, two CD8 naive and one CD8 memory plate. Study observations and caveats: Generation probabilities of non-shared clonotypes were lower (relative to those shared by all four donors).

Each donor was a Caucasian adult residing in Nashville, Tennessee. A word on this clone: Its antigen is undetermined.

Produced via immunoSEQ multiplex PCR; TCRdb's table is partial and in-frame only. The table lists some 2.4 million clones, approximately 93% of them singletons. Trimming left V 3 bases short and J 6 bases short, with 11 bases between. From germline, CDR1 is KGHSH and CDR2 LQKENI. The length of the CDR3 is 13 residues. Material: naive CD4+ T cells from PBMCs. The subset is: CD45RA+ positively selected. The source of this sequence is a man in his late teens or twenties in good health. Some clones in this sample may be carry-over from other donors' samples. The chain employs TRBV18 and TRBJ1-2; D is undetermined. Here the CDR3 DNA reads TGTGCCAGCTCACCGTTCGAATCCGATGGCTACACCTTC. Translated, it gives CASSPFESDGYTF.